The present T cell receptor beta chain was sequenced within a study of cytomegalovirus exposure and HLA in healthy donors. This CDR3 spans 17 amino acids. Germline assignment: CDR1 SGHTA and CDR2 FQGTGA. Trimming removed 4 bases at V and 1 base at J, with 19 bases between. Researchers ran the PCR with 60 Vbeta and 13 Jbeta primers. Sequencing was performed with immunoSEQ multiplex PCR; in TCRdb, only in-frame clones are kept and a portion is missing. The sample yields 120,000 to 150,000 clones, roughly 75% seen once. Specimen: PBMCs. This TCR came from a man aged 25 to 40 in good health and CMV-seronegative. The rearrangement joins TRBV7-3 to TRBJ1-1; no clear D. In DNA, the CDR3 is TGTGCCAGCAGCTCAACTCCCCTTGACGGAGGGAACACTGAAGCTTTCTTT. It encodes CASSSTPLDGGNTEAFF.